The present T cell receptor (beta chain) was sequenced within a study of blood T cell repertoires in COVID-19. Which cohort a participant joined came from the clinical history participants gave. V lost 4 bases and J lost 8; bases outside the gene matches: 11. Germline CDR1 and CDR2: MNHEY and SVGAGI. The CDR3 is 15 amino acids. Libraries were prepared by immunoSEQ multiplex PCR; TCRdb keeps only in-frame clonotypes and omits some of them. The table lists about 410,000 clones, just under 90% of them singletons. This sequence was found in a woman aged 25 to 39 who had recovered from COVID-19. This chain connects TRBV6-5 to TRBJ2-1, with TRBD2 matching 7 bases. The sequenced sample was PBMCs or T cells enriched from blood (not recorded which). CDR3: CASSSPRIGRDEQFF. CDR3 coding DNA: TGTGCCAGCAGTTCGCCACGGATTGGGAGGGATGAGCAGTTCTTC.